The present TCR beta chain was sequenced within a study of T cells after yellow fever vaccination. Study-wide findings and caveats: The booster response re-showed most primary clones: approximately 97% CD4, 88% CD8.

Germline V gene sequence: CDR1 MNHEY, CDR2 SVGAGI. V shed 6 bases and J shed 2 bases, with 6 bases lying between them. The CDR3 extends over 12 amino acids. TCRdb redid the calling of the 5' RACE reads with MiXCR, one entry per CDR3 protein. Of 450,000 to 600,000 distinct CDR3 sequences in the sample, approximately 13% were seen once. This clonotype has only a few counts. Its cognate antigen is unknown. The sequence came from a man aged 25-40 years who received the YFV17D yellow fever vaccine. Sequenced material: PBMCs, taken on the day of the yellow fever booster vaccination. The rearrangement uses TRBV6-5 and TRBJ2-3; D unresolved. This CDR3 reads CASSHTTDTQYF. For the CDR3, the DNA is TGTGCCAGCAGCCATACCACAGATACGCAGTATTTT.